This T cell receptor beta chain was found in a study of T cell changes during pregnancy in multiple sclerosis. Per germline, CDR1 SGHTA and CDR2 FQGNSA. V gave up 5 bases and J gave up 5 bases; unmatched junction bases: 9. The CDR3 runs to 16 residues. This table comes from immunoSEQ multiplex PCR, and its TCRdb copy is limited to in-frame clones, with some not included. This sample has about 84,000 clones, with about 93% found just once. The sample here was peripheral blood, taken in the second trimester of pregnancy. This TCR derives from a female donor in good health, enrolled as a control in a pregnancy study. The V and J genes are TRBV7-2 and TRBJ2-7; 13 positions match TRBD2. The CDR3, as DNA: TGTGCCAGCAGCCCGTGGACTAGCGGGAGTCAACACGAGCAGTACTTC. It yields the protein CASSPWTSGSQHEQYF.